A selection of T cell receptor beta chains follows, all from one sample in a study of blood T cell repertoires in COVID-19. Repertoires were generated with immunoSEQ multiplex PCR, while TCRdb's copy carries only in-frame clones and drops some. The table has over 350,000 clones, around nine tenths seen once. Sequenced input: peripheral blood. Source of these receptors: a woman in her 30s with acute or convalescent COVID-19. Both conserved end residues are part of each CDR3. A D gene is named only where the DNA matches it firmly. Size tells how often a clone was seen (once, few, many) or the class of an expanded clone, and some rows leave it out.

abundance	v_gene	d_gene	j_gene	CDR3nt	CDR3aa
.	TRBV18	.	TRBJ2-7	TGTGCCAGCTCATCGAGGGTCTCCTACGAGCAGTACTTC	CASSSRVSYEQYF
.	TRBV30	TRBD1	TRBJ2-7	TGTGCCTGGAGAAAAGGGACAGGGAGCTCCTACGAGCAGTACTTC	CAWRKGTGSSYEQYF
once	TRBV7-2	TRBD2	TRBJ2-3	TGTGCCAGCAGCTTGTTGACTAGCGGGGGCACAGATACGCAGTATTTT	CASSLLTSGGTDTQYF
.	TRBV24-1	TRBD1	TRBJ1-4	TGTGCCACCAGTGATTCCTGGACAGGGCCTGATGAAAAACTGTTTTTT	CATSDSWTGPDEKLFF
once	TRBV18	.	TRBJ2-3	TGTGCCAGCTCACCTCCAAACAGGGATTTCACAGATACGCAGTATTTT	CASSPPNRDFTDTQYF
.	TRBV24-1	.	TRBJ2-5	TGTGCCACCAGTGATTTGAGTCAGGGAGAGACCCAGTACTTC	CATSDLSQGETQYF
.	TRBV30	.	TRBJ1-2	TGTGCCTGGAGTCCATATTCGAACAGGCGTTTGAACTATGGCTACACCTTC	CAWSPYSNRRLNYGYTF
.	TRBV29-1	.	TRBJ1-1	TGCAGCGTTGAACAAAACGGGGTAGAAGCTTTCTTT	CSVEQNGVEAFF
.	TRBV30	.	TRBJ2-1	TGTGCCTGGAGTGTGAGACTCCCGACGGTGCAGTTCTTC	CAWSVRLPTVQFF
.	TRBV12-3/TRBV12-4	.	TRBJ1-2	TGTGCCAGCAGAACCGCAGGGAACTATGGCTACACCTTC	CASRTAGNYGYTF
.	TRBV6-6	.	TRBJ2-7	TGTGCCAGCAGTTACTCCGGGACAAGTAGCTCCTACGAGCAGTACTTC	CASSYSGTSSSYEQYF
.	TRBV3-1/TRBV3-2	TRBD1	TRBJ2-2	TGTGCCAGCGGACAGGGTCACACCGGGGAGCTGTTTTTT	CASGQGHTGELFF
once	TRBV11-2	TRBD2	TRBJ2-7	TGTGCCAGCAGCAATCCTAGCGGGCCGATACCTTACGAGCAGTACTTC	CASSNPSGPIPYEQYF
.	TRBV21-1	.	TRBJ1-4	TGTGCCAGCGCCCAACCCTCCGGGGTGTCTAATGAAAAACTGTTTTTT	CASAQPSGVSNEKLFF
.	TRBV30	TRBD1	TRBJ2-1	TGTGCCTGGATCGGACAGGACCACTGGAATGAGCAGTTCTTC	CAWIGQDHWNEQFF
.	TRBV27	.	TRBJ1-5	TGTGCCAGCAGTTTGAGGAGGGGCAATCAGCCCCAGCATTTT	CASSLRRGNQPQHF
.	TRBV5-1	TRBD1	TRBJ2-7	TGCGCCAGCAGCGGGGACAGGGTGGACGAGCAGTACTTC	CASSGDRVDEQYF
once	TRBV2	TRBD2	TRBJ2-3	TGTGCCACGGGACTAGCGGGGGTAACAGATACGCAGTATTTT	CATGLAGVTDTQYF
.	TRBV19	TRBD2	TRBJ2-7	TGTGCCAGTAATTCGGGACTAGCGGGGGGGCCGCGGTACGAGCAGTACTTC	CASNSGLAGGPRYEQYF
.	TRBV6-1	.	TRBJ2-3	TGTGCCAGCAGTGAAAGAGGGGGAATCACTAGCACAGATACGCAGTATTTT	CASSERGGITSTDTQYF
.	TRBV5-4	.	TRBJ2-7	TGTGCCAGCAGCCAAGAGGGCAGACGTATTTACGAGCAGTACTTC	CASSQEGRRIYEQYF
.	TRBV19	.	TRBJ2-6	TGTGCGTCGATAGCCTCCTCTGGGGCCAACGTCCTGACTTTC	CASIASSGANVLTF
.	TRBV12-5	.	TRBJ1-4	TGTGCTAGTGGTTTGGGGGACATGATGAGTGAAAAACTGTTTTTT	CASGLGDMMSEKLFF
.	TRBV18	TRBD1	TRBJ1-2	TGTGCCAGCTCCAGGGGGCAGTGGAGCTATGGCTACACCTTC	CASSRGQWSYGYTF
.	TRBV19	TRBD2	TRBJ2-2	TGTGCCAGTACTAGGACTAGCGTTGACACCGGGGAGCTGTTTTTT	CASTRTSVDTGELFF
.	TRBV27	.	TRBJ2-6	TGTGCCAGCAAGGGGGGGGGCAAAGGGGCCAACGTCCTGACTTTC	CASKGGGKGANVLTF
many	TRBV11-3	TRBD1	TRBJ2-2	TGTGCCAGCAGTTACCTACAGGGGGCCGGGGAGCTGTTTTTT	CASSYLQGAGELFF
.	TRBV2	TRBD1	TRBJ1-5	TGTGCCAGCAGAGACAGGGGAAGCAATCAGCCCCAGCATTTT	CASRDRGSNQPQHF
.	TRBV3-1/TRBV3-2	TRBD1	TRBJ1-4	TGTGCCAGCAGGCAGACACAGGGGGCTGCAGAAAAACTGTTTTTT	CASRQTQGAAEKLFF
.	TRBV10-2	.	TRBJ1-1	TGCGCCAGCTCGGCCTCGAGGGACACTGAAGCTTTCTTT	CASSASRDTEAFF
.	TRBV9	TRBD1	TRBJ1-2	TGTGCCAGCAGCGCAGGGGGACAGAGAAACTATGGCTACACCTTC	CASSAGGQRNYGYTF
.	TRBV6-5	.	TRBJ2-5	TGTGCCAGCAGGGACGGGACAAGGGGGACGACCCAGTACTTC	CASRDGTRGTTQYF
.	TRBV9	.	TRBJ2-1	TGTGCCAGCAGCGGTAGCCCACCATACAATGAGCAGTTCTTC	CASSGSPPYNEQFF
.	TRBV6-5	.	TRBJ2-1	TGTGCCAGCAGTTACTCGGGGGGCTCCTACAATGAGCAGTTCTTC	CASSYSGGSYNEQFF
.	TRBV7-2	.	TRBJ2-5	TGTGCCAGCAACCCTCAGGTTGAAGAGACCCAGTACTTC	CASNPQVEETQYF
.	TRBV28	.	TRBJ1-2	TGTGCCAGCAGTTACAGGGTCTCCGCCCCCATTGGCTACACCTTC	CASSYRVSAPIGYTF
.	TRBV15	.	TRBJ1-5	TGTGCCACCAGCAGAGATCTGGTACAAACCCGTCAGCCCCAGCATTTT	CATSRDLVQTRQPQHF
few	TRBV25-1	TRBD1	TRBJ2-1	TGTGCCAGCAGTGATTCCCGCAGGGGGCCCAACAATGAGCAGTTCTTC	CASSDSRRGPNNEQFF
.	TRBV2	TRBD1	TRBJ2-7	TGTGCCAGCAGTGTTGACAGGGGGCTCTACGAGCAGTACTTC	CASSVDRGLYEQYF
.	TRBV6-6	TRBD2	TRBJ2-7	TGTGCCAGCATTCTCGCTAGCGGGGGGGCCTACGAGCAGTACTTC	CASILASGGAYEQYF
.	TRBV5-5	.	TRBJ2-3	TGTGCCAGCAGCTTGGGACAGAGCACAGATACGCAGTATTTT	CASSLGQSTDTQYF
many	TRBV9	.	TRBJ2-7	TGTGCCAGCAGCGTATGGGAGTGGAGCTCCTACGAGCAGTACTTC	CASSVWEWSSYEQYF
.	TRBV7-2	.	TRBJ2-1	TGTGCCAGCAGCCCGCCCGGAAGGGGGCAGTTCTTC	CASSPPGRGQFF
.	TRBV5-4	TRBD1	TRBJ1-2	TGTGCCAGCAGCTTGAAGGGACAGGGGGCGGGGGGCTACACCTTC	CASSLKGQGAGGYTF
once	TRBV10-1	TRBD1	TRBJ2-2	TGCGCCAGCAGTGTTGGGGACAGTAGTGGGGAGCTGTTTTTT	CASSVGDSSGELFF
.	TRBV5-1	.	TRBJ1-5	TGCGCCAGCAGCTTGGCTCTACATAGGGGGCAGCCCCAGCATTTT	CASSLALHRGQPQHF
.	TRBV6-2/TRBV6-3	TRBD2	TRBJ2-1	TGTGCCAGCAGTTATGGGACTAGCGGGGGACGTGAGCAGTTCTTC	CASSYGTSGGREQFF
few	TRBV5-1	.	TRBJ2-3	TGCGCCAGCACCTCGCCCGGCGCGGGAGATACGCAGTATTTT	CASTSPGAGDTQYF
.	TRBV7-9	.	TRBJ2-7	TGTGCCAGCAGCCTCATTCAGGGCTACGAGCAGTACTTC	CASSLIQGYEQYF
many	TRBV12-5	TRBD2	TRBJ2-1	TGTGCTAGTGGTTTGGTACGCAGCGGGGGGAAGGTCAGTGAGCAGTTCTTC	CASGLVRSGGKVSEQFF
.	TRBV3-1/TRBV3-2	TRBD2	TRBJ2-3	TGTGCCAGCGCGGGGGTCCGCACAGATACGCAGTATTTT	CASAGVRTDTQYF
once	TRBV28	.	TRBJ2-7	TGTGCCAGCAGTAGTCCAAGGACAGCCTACGAGCAGTACTTC	CASSSPRTAYEQYF
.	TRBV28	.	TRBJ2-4	TGTGCCAGCAGTCCGCTCGGGGGAACCAAAAACATTCAGTACTTC	CASSPLGGTKNIQYF
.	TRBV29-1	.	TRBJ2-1	TGCAGCGTTGAAATCGGGCTAGCAGGGGTTGAGCAGTTCTTC	CSVEIGLAGVEQFF